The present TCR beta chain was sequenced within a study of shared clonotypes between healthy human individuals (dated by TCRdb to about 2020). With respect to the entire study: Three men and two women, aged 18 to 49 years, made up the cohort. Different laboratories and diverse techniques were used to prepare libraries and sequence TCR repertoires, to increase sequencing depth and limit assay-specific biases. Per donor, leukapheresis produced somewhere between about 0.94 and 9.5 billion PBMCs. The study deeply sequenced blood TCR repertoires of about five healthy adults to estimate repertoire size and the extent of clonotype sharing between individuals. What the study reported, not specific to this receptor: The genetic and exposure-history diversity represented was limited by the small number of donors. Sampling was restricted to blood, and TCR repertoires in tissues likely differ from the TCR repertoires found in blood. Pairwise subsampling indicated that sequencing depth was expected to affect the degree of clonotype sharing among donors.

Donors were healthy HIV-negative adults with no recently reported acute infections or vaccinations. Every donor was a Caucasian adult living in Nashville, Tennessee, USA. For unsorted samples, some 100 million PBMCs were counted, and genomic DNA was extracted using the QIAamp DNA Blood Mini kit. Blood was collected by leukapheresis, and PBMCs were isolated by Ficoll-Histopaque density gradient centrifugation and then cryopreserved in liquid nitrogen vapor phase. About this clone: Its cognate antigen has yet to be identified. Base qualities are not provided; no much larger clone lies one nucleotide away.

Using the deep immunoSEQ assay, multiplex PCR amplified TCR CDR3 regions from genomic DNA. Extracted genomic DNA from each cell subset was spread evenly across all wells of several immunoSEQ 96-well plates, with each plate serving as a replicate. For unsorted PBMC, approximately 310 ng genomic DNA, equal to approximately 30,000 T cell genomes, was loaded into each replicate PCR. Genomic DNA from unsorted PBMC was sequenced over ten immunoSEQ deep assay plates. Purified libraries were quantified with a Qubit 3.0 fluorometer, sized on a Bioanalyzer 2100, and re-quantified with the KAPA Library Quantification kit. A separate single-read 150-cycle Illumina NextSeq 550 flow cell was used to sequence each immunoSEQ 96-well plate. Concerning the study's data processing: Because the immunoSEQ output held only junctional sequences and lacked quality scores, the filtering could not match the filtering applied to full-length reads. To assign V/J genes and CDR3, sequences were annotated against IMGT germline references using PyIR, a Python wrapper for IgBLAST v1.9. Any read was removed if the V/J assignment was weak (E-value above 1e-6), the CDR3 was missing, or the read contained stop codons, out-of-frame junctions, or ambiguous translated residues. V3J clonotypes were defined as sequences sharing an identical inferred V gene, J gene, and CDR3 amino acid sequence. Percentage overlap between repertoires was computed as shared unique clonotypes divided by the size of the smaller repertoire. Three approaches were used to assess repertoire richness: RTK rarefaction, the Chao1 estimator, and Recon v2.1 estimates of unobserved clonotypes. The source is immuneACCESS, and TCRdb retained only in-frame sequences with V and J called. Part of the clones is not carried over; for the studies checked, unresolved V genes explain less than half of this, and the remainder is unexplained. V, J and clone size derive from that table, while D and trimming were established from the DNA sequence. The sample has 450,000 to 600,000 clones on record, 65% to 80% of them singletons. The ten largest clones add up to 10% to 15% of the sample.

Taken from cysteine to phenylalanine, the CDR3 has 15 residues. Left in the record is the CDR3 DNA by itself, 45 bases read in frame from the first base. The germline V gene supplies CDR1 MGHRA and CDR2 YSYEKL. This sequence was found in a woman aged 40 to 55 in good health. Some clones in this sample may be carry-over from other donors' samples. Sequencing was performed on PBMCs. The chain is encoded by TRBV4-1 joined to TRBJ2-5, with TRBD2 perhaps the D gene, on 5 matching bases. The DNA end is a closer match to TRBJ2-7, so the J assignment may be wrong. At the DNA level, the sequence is TGCGCCAGCAGCCAAGATCAGAGGGCGACCTACGAGCAGTACTTC. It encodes CASSQDQRATYEQYF.